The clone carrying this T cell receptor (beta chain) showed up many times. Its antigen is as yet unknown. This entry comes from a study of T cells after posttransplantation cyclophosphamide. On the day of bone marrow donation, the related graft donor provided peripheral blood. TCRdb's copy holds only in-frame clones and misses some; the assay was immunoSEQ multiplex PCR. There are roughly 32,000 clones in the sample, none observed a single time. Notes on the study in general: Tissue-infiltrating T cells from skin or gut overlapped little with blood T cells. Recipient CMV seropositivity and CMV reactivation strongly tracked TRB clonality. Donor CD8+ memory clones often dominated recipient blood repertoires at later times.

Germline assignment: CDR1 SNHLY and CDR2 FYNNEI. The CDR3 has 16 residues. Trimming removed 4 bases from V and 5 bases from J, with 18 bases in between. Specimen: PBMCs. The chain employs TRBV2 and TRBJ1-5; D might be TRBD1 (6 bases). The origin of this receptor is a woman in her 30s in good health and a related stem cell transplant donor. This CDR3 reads CASSGRTSGVDQPQHF. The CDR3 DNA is TGTGCCAGCAGTGGACGTACCTCAGGGGTCGATCAGCCCCAGCATTTT.